The 29 T cell receptor beta chains below come from one sample, sequenced in a study of CD8 T cells in ankylosing spondylitis listed by TCRdb under 2017. What the study reported, not specific to this receptor: A TCR beta motif of 7 or 8 highly homologous amino acid variants appeared characteristic of blood from ankylosing spondylitis patients.

Their antigen targets remain unknown. Receptors were amplified or captured by 5' RACE. The run used an Illumina HiSeq 2500. The raw public reads went through TCRdb reprocessing: fastp at Q25, MiXCR clone calling, in-frame beta chains kept. Rows are combined by CDR3 protein, so each entry shows the most common genes and DNA. The sample yields around 770,000 distinct CDR3 sequences; about 11% were counted once. About 0.5% of the sample is held by the ten biggest clonotypes. The sequencing input was blood, either unsorted or a sorted T cell fraction (not recorded which). These receptors all stem from a male donor with ankylosing spondylitis.

This chain links TRBV6-5 with TRBJ1-3; D is unclear. The CDR3 spans 15 residues. The V gene's germline CDR1 is MNHEY and CDR2 SVGAGI. V dropped 0 bases and J dropped 4 bases, with 10 bases sitting between them. The CDR3 loop is CASSYSGTSGNTIYF. Here the CDR3 DNA reads TGTGCCAGCAGTTACTCCGGCACGTCCGGAAACACCATATATTTT.

The CDR3 region is CASSWGGGSNQPQHF. The CDR3 DNA reads TGTGCCAGCAGTTGGGGGGGCGGCAGCAATCAGCCCCAGCATTTT. V gene TRBV28 combines with J gene TRBJ1-5; tentative D call: TRBD1 (6 bases). Germline CDR1 MDHEN, CDR2 SYDVKM. V was trimmed by 4 bases and J by 1 base, leaving 11 bases between them. This CDR3 is built from 15 residues.

The table lists this clonotype with a few counts. This chain connects TRBV18 to TRBJ2-1; TRBD1 matches 7 bases. V shed 3 bases, J shed 6 bases, and the junction held 8 bases outside the gene matches. This CDR3 has 15 residues. CDR1 is KGHSH, CDR2 LQKENI, per germline. This CDR3 is CASSPSRDSFNEQFF. Written as DNA, the CDR3 is TGTGCCAGCTCACCGTCCCGGGACAGTTTCAATGAGCAGTTCTTC.

This clonotype was detected only a few times. This chain connects TRBV6-1 to TRBJ1-5, with 7 bases that match TRBD1. This CDR3 has 15 residues. The junction had 13 bases not matched to a gene; V was cut back by 4 bases and J by 10 bases. Looked up from germline, CDR1 is MNHNS and CDR2 is SASEGT. As DNA, the CDR3 is TGTGCCAGCAGTGCCTTCCAGGGGGTCCGGTACCCCCAGCATTTT. Its translation: CASSAFQGVRYPQHF.

This chain uses TRBV25-1 with TRBJ1-5; TRBD1 is a possible D gene (6 bases). Germline V gene sequence: CDR1 MGHDK, CDR2 SYGVNS. The CDR3 covers 15 residues. V was trimmed by 4 bases and J by 1 base, leaving 11 bases between them. CDR3 in amino acids: CASSVGGASNQPQHF. In DNA, the CDR3 is TGTGCCAGCAGTGTTGGGGGGGCGAGCAATCAGCCCCAGCATTTT.

This clonotype was seen more than once but under ten times. The chain has TRBV28 and TRBJ2-6; D is unclear. The CDR3 runs 17 residues. Between the trimmed V and J ends, which lost 2 bases and 0 bases, there was a span of 11 bases. Germline loops: CDR1 MDHEN, CDR2 SYDVKM. Here the CDR3 reads CASSLRYSRSGANVLTF. The CDR3 coding sequence is TGTGCCAGCAGTTTACGGTACAGCCGCTCTGGGGCCAACGTCCTGACTTTC.

This clonotype was counted only a few times. V and J are TRBV2 and TRBJ2-5; no clear D gene. Germline CDR1 SNHLY, CDR2 FYNNEI. The V end was cut by 5 bases, the J end by 4 bases, with 14 bases between. This CDR3 is built from 14 residues. The CDR3 sequence is CASSYSASGETQYF. The CDR3 coding sequence is TGTGCCAGCAGTTACAGCGCCTCGGGAGAGACCCAGTACTTC.

This clonotype has a count of ten or more. The chain is built from TRBV15 and TRBJ1-4; D perhaps matches TRBD1 (5 bases). This CDR3 is 15 amino acids long. Germline V gene sequence: CDR1 LNHNV, CDR2 YYDKDF (reference sequence). Trimming cost V 0 bases and J 6 bases, with 11 bases left between them. CDR3 nucleotide sequence: TGTGCCACCAGCAGAGAGGGAGCGGGGGATGAAAAACTGTTTTTT. It specifies CATSREGAGDEKLFF.

This chain connects TRBV20-1 to TRBJ1-1; unclear D gene. Germline V gives CDR1 DFQATT, CDR2 SNEGSKA (reference sequence). This CDR3 has 13 amino acids. V shed 5 bases and J shed 6 bases, with 16 bases lying between them. CDR3 DNA: TGCAGTGCTGGAGGGATCATTAATGCTGAAGCTTTCTTT. Its translation is CSAGGIINAEAFF.

The J gene is TRBJ2-3, the V gene TRBV7-9; D assignment may be TRBD1 or TRBD2 (6 bases each). Trimming shortened V by 5 bases and J by 5 bases, and 23 bases separated the two germline ends. CDR3 length: 17 residues. CDR1 and CDR2 from the germline V gene are SEHNR and FQNEAQ (reference sequence). The CDR3 loop reads CASSPPGARDLLDTQYF. In DNA, the CDR3 is TGTGCCAGCAGCCCGCCAGGGGCGCGGGACCTCCTAGATACGCAGTATTTT.

This clonotype was found a few times. This chain connects TRBV10-3 to TRBJ2-7, with 9 positions matching TRBD1. With V trimmed by 11 bases and J by 2 bases, 10 bases remained unmatched. Germline-derived CDR1 and CDR2 are ENHRY and SYGVKD. The CDR3 runs to 14 residues. CDR3 DNA: TGTGCCGGCGCTCCGGGACAGGGACCCTACGAGCAGTACTTC. It translates to CAGAPGQGPYEQYF.

The J gene is TRBJ2-7, the V gene TRBV6-7; 12 positions agree with TRBD1. TRBV6-7 counts as an open reading frame of uncertain function. Trimming removed 2 bases from V and 4 bases from J; junction bases left unmatched: 15. The CDR3 totals 19 residues. CDR3 amino acids: CASSYAGQGARTSLYEQYF. The DNA of the CDR3 is TGTGCCAGCAGTTACGCGGGACAGGGGGCGAGGACGTCCTTGTACGAGCAGTACTTC.

Many counts were recorded for this clonotype. V is TRBV10-3 and J is TRBJ2-1, with 7 bases lining up with TRBD1. The CDR3 length is 16 residues. The germline V gene has CDR1 ENHRY and CDR2 SYGVKD. V was clipped by 6 bases and J by 0 bases; unmatched bases: 8. CDR3 DNA sequence: TGTGCCATCAGGGGGACAGTCCTATTCTCCTACAATGAGCAGTTCTTC. Its protein product is CAIRGTVLFSYNEQFF.

This clonotype was seen more than once but under ten times. The chain recombines TRBV4-3 with TRBJ1-4; D unclear. The CDR3 runs to 14 residues. V was shortened by 0 bases and J by 8 bases, with 10 bases between the two germline ends. Germline V gene sequence: CDR1 LGHNA, CDR2 YSLEER. The CDR3 DNA sequence: TGCGCCAGCAGCCAAGATACGGGGTTAGAAAAACTGTTTTTT. Translation: CASSQDTGLEKLFF.

This rearrangement joins TRBV20-1 to TRBJ2-3; 12 bases are shared with TRBD2. Germline lookup yields CDR1 DFQATT and CDR2 SNEGSKA (reference sequence). Trimming took 5 bases from V and 4 from J; bases not matched to a gene: 7. This CDR3 has 15 amino acids. This CDR3 reads CSASSSGRVADTQYF. Here the CDR3 DNA reads TGCAGTGCTTCTTCTAGCGGGAGGGTGGCAGATACGCAGTATTTT.

This clonotype was seen ten or more times. This rearrangement joins TRBV20-1 to TRBJ1-2; no firm D call. The length of the CDR3 is 14 residues. The V end was cut by 6 bases, the J end by 10 bases, with 24 bases between. Germline values: CDR1 DFQATT, CDR2 SNEGSKA (reference sequence). In DNA, the CDR3 is TGCAGTGCCAGCGGGTTCGGCGGCGCTATTGACTACACCTTC. Its translation is CSASGFGGAIDYTF.

For the CDR3, the DNA is TGTGCCAGCTCACCAGAACAGGGTTACAATGAGCAGTTCTTC. The encoded protein is CASSPEQGYNEQFF. V gene TRBV18 combines with J gene TRBJ2-1; tentative D call: TRBD1 (6 bases). The CDR3 sequence is 14 residues long. V dropped 2 bases and J dropped 4 bases, with 9 bases sitting between them. Germline-derived CDR1 and CDR2 are KGHSH and LQKENI.

This clonotype was observed a few times. The chain employs TRBV20-1 and TRBJ2-7; D possibly corresponds to TRBD2 (5 bases). Germline values: CDR1 DFQATT, CDR2 SNEGSKA (reference sequence). The CDR3 totals 13 residues. Trimming took off 3 bases at V and 3 bases at J, with 12 bases between the two ends. CDR3 sequence reads: CSASLAENYEQYF. For the CDR3, the DNA is TGCAGTGCTAGCCTAGCAGAAAACTACGAGCAGTACTTC.

This clonotype was detected ten times or more. The chain has TRBV20-1 and TRBJ1-6; a weak D match, TRBD1 (5 bases). V was cut by 3 bases and J by 0 bases, with 6 bases left in between. Germline CDR1 DFQATT, CDR2 SNEGSKA (reference sequence). The CDR3 is 14 residues long. The CDR3: CSASDSSYNSPLHF. CDR3 nucleotides: TGCAGTGCTAGCGACAGCTCCTATAATTCACCCCTCCACTTT.

This clonotype occurred a few times. The chain joins TRBV20-1 to TRBJ2-7; the match to TRBD2 covers 8 bases. Germline V gene sequence: CDR1 DFQATT, CDR2 SNEGSKA (reference sequence). With V trimmed by 2 bases and J by 6 bases, 3 bases remained unmatched. The CDR3 extends over 12 amino acids. CDR3 in amino acids: CSARILAGEQYF. In nucleotides, the CDR3 is TGCAGTGCTAGAATCCTAGCGGGCGAGCAGTACTTC.

Many counts were recorded for this clonotype. The chain has TRBV29-1 and TRBJ2-2; possibly TRBD1 or TRBD2 for D (6 bases each). Germline lookup yields CDR1 SQVTM and CDR2 ANQGSEA. The CDR3 runs to 13 residues. V was cut by 7 bases and J by 4 bases, with 13 bases left in between. CDR3 coding DNA: TGCAGCGCGGGGGCCCCGACCACCGGGGAGCTGTTTTTT. Amino acid sequence: CSAGAPTTGELFF.

Ten or more counts support this clonotype. The gene calls are TRBV7-9 and TRBJ1-2; 9 bases map to TRBD1. CDR1 is SEHNR and CDR2 is FQNEAQ in the germline V gene (reference sequence). Trimming took 5 bases from V and 8 from J; bases not matched to a gene: 6. The CDR3 runs 13 residues. CDR3 DNA: TGTGCCAGCAGCATTCCGGGACAGGGAGGCTACACCTTC. Its translation: CASSIPGQGGYTF.

This clonotype was seen many times. The CDR3 DNA follows: TGCAGTGTAATCGCGGGAATAGAGACCCAGTACTTC. Its translation is CSVIAGIETQYF. The chain couples TRBV20-1 to TRBJ2-5, with D perhaps TRBD2 (6 bases). This CDR3 is built from 12 residues. The V and J ends lost 7 bases and 4 bases respectively, with 13 bases between them. CDR1 and CDR2 (germline): DFQATT, SNEGSKA (reference sequence).

The sample holds a few counts of this clonotype. The chain links TRBV6-5 to TRBJ2-1; D assignment may be TRBD1 or TRBD2 (5 bases each). V dropped 0 bases and J dropped 5 bases, with 11 bases sitting between them. Germline V gives CDR1 MNHEY, CDR2 SVGAGI. The CDR3 has 15 residues. The CDR3 DNA reads as TGTGCCAGCAGTTACTCGGGGCTAGCCAACAATGAGCAGTTCTTC. Translation gives CASSYSGLANNEQFF.

As to this clonotype: An end of the junction does not agree with germline; a read error may underlie this. The V gene is TRBV20-1, the J gene TRBJ2-7, with D perhaps TRBD1 or TRBD2 (5 bases each). Germline V CDR1 and CDR2: DFQATT, SNEGSKA (reference sequence). CDR3 length: 14 amino acids. The CDR3 DNA is TGCAGTGCCAGAGGGTGGGGGAAAGCCTACGAGCAGTACTTC. It is translated as CSARGWGKAYEQYF.

The chain employs TRBV11-2 and TRBJ2-2, with 11 bases fitting TRBD1. The V segment lost 2 bases and the J segment 2 bases; nucleotides outside the gene matches: 7. There are 18 residues in the CDR3. The germline V gene encodes CDR1 SGHAT and CDR2 FQNNGV. The CDR3 reads CASSLKGTGGLNTGELFF. CDR3 in DNA: TGTGCCAGCAGCTTAAAAGGGACAGGGGGACTTAACACCGGGGAGCTGTTTTTT.

This clonotype was picked up many times. The CDR3 is CASSFGLADNNEQFF. The CDR3 region has the DNA TGCGCCAGCAGCTTCGGACTAGCGGACAACAATGAGCAGTTCTTC. The gene calls are TRBV5-1 and TRBJ2-1, with 10 bases identical to TRBD2. The CDR3 runs 15 residues. Germline values: CDR1 SGHRS, CDR2 YFSETQ. Germline trimming cut 2 bases from V and 5 bases from J; bases unmatched to any gene: 4.

This clonotype has only a few counts. V gene TRBV5-6 combines with J gene TRBJ2-7; 8 nucleotides align to TRBD2. The CDR3 spans 17 residues. The germline gives CDR1 SGHDT, CDR2 YYEEEE. Trimming at V came to 0 bases and at J to 3 bases, leaving 11 bases not matched to a gene. The CDR3 nucleotides are TGTGCCAGCAGCTTGGGGGGTATGGACGGGACTAGCTACGAGCAGTACTTC. It yields the protein CASSLGGMDGTSYEQYF.

This clonotype was counted ten times or more. V and J are TRBV20-1 and TRBJ1-1; no clear D gene. Germline loops: CDR1 DFQATT, CDR2 SNEGSKA (reference sequence). V gave up 1 base and J gave up 2 bases, with 5 bases separating them. The CDR3 covers 12 residues. CDR3 sequence: CSARARNTEAFF. The CDR3 region has the DNA TGCAGTGCTAGAGCGCGTAACACTGAAGCTTTCTTT.